This T cell receptor beta chain was recorded in a study of CD8+CD57+ T cells in acquired aplastic anemia. As for the study in general: The sorted CD4+ and CD8+ cells yielded an average about 3.5 ug of DNA.

Germline V gene sequence: CDR1 MNHNS, CDR2 SASEGT. The CDR3 is 17 residues long. Points from the study as a whole: No significant patient-versus-control difference appeared in CD8+ Simpson's diversity. Approximately 30 CD8+ CDR3 sequences were shared between patients and controls.

Template material for TCR beta VDJ and CDR3 profiling consisted of genomic DNA. Each CDR3 protein gets one entry after TCRdb re-called the reads with MiXCR. The repertoire holds some 200,000 distinct CDR3 sequences, 65% seen once, with about 60% in the top ten. A note on this clonotype: Its antigen is currently unknown. One end of the junction is discordant with germline, which a read error may explain.

Sequencing involved patients with CD8+CD57+ cell expansion previously shown by flow cytometry. Severe acquired aplastic anemia was the diagnosis recorded for all patients. Input material: sorted CD4+, CD8+, or CD8+CD57+ T cells (not recorded which) from PBMCs. The genes are TRBV6-1 and TRBJ1-2; 12 bases align to TRBD1. This receptor was taken from a human donor with aplastic anemia. The CDR3 spells CVSSDGTGGSFFYGYTF. The CDR3 nucleotides are TGTGTCAGCAGTGACGGGACAGGGGGCTCCTTTTTCTATGGCTACACCTTC.